The T cell receptor beta chain under discussion was sequenced for a study of CD8 T cells in seronegative destructive rheumatoid arthritis (TCRdb year 2020). Study-wide context: At the time of sampling, most of the eight CND-RA patients were on biological drugs. The study compared peripheral CD8+ TCRbeta repertoires from patients with CCP-negative destructive rheumatoid arthritis (CND-RA) against repertoires from newly diagnosed seropositive RA, seronegative RA and healthy controls. Comparison cohorts of seropositive RA, seronegative RA and healthy controls came from an earlier published TCRbeta dataset rather than new sequencing. Beyond this particular receptor, the publication reports: Because diagnostic samples were lacking, the TCR repertoire differences may partly reflect years of poor disease control rather than having been present at onset. Across the roughly 110,000 clonotypes tested, no public clonotype enrichment remained significant after Benjamini-Hochberg correction. With age adjusted for, CD8+ TCRbeta repertoires in CND-RA patients appeared less diverse and more clonal than repertoires in other RA subtypes. The study acknowledged the small size of the CND-RA cohort as a limitation. More CMV-reactive and fewer influenza A-reactive CD8+ TCRbeta sequences were observed in CND-RA repertoires than in controls and other RA subtypes. A distinct set of enriched public clonotypes appeared to be carried by CND-RA patients, and this finding was interpreted by the authors as support for a separate disease subset.

Genomic DNA from CD8+ cells was used for TCRbeta sequencing according to the manufacturer's instructions. TCRbeta sequencing used the immunoSEQ assay and was run at a genomics technology centre in Finland. From the authors' description of their analysis: The clonotype tables produced by the immunoSEQ preprocessing pipeline were converted into VDJtools format, and any non-productive clonotypes were filtered out. Samples with fewer than 10,000 reads were excluded, the remaining samples were subsampled to 10,000 reads, and most of the eight CND-RA samples were retained. Using the VDJtools CalcDiversityStats function on data subsampled to 10,000 reads, the Shannon-Wiener, Simpson and clonality indices were calculated. To infer antigen specificity, non-singleton TCRbeta clonotypes were hard-matched against VDJdb, with no mismatches permitted. CDR3 sequences that differed by a single amino acid (Hamming distance 1) were grouped into clusters that potentially share antigen targets. Group enrichment of public clonotypes was tested with one-sided Fisher's exact tests after groups were resampled to six samples, with the procedure repeated ten times. The table was pulled from immuneACCESS by TCRdb, which kept in-frame rearrangements only. Such tables lose some clones; where checked, under half of the loss comes from unresolved V genes, and the rest has no known cause. The DNA was the basis for D and trimming; V, J and clone size are from that table. The sample records over 10,000 clones, around 83% of which are singletons. In total, the top ten clones hold about a quarter of the sample.

CDR1 and CDR2 are drawn from the germline V gene (reference sequence): MNHNY, SVGAGI. The CDR3 has 12 amino acids, counting the end cysteine and phenylalanine. This entry keeps only the CDR3 DNA: 36 bases, framed from base 1. At the junction V is shortened by 6 bases and J by 5 bases, with 9 bases in between. Concerning this clone itself: Its antigen specificity is not known. No much larger clone is present one base from it, and per-base qualities are unavailable.

A negative result on the clinical CCP2 antibody test was shown by CND-RA patients, and progression of joint destruction was observed despite active therapy. All CND-RA patients were characterized by typical joint destruction in wrists and ankles and by failure of conventional anti-rheumatic therapy. CND-RA patients were sampled after long disease histories, spanning decades in several cases, rather than at diagnosis. Each patient provided about 50 millilitres of EDTA-anticoagulated peripheral blood. Density gradient separation with Ficoll-Paque PLUS was used to isolate peripheral blood mononuclear cells. Using AutoMACS magnetic bead positive selection, CD8+ cells were isolated from either fresh or cryopreserved PBMCs, and flow cytometry was used to check purity. Genomic DNA was extracted using Nucleospin Tissue or Tissue XS kits and then quantified on a Qubit 2.0 fluorometer.

The chain joins TRBV6-6 to TRBJ2-3; a tentative D match to TRBD1 spans 6 bases. This clonotype originated in a woman aged 30-55 years with seronegative destructive rheumatoid arthritis. Input material: CD8+ T cells from blood. The CDR3 reads as follows: CASSPGVDTQYF. Here is the DNA: TGTGCCAGCAGCCCAGGGGTAGATACGCAGTATTTT.